The rows below give T cell receptor beta chains drawn from one sample of a study of cytomegalovirus exposure and HLA in healthy donors. Data came from immunoSEQ multiplex PCR; TCRdb stores just in-frame clones and leaves some out. The repertoire consists of around 210,000 clones, with about 88% occurring once and the leading ten covering 0.2% to 0.3%. Specimen: PBMCs. The receptor source for this set is a girl aged 2-10 years in good health and CMV-seronegative. Both conserved end residues are part of each CDR3. Each record gives: J gene, D gene, clone size, V gene, CDR3 protein, CDR3 DNA. A D gene is named only where the DNA matches it firmly. For some rows the clone size is stated as once, few or many, or as a class when expanded; others skip it.

TRBJ1-1 | TRBD1 | - | TRBV28 | CASSPVDRGRTEAFF | TGTGCCAGCAGTCCGGTGGACAGGGGGCGAACTGAAGCTTTCTTT
TRBJ2-7 | - | - | TRBV25-1 | CASSESGSSYEQYF | TGTGCCAGCAGTGAATCCGGGAGCTCCTACGAGCAGTACTTC
TRBJ2-1 | - | - | TRBV4-2 | CASSDGSNEQFF | TGTGCCAGCAGCGATGGGAGTAATGAGCAGTTCTTC
TRBJ1-6 | TRBD1 | once | TRBV7-9 | CSSSSHGQGYNSPLHF | TGTTCCAGCAGCTCTCACGGACAGGGTTATAATTCACCCCTCCACTTT
TRBJ2-7 | - | few | TRBV6-5 | CASSPDIRSEQYF | TGTGCCAGCAGTCCCGACATCCGCTCCGAGCAGTACTTC
TRBJ1-1 | - | - | TRBV10-1 | CASSESRSSTEAFF | TGCGCCAGCAGTGAGTCGCGAAGTTCCACTGAAGCTTTCTTT
TRBJ1-5 | - | few | TRBV2 | CASSEFESQPQHF | TGTGCCAGCAGTGAATTCGAGAGTCAGCCCCAGCATTTT
TRBJ1-4 | - | - | TRBV6-4 | CASSDSPPREKLFF | TGTGCCAGCAGTGACTCCCCCCCGAGAGAAAAACTGTTTTTT
TRBJ1-1 | - | once | TRBV12-5 | CASGWLTEAFF | TGTGCTAGTGGTTGGCTCACTGAAGCTTTCTTT
TRBJ1-1 | - | - | TRBV19 | CASSILGPGNQPYTEAFF | TGTGCCAGTAGTATACTTGGGCCAGGGAATCAGCCCTACACTGAAGCTTTCTTT
TRBJ2-1 | - | once | TRBV5-1 | CASSFPAAANEQFF | TGCGCCAGCAGCTTCCCAGCTGCGGCCAATGAGCAGTTCTTC
TRBJ2-1 | - | - | TRBV6-1 | CASSDGEDRQFF | TGTGCCAGCAGTGACGGGGAGGACCGGCAGTTCTTC
TRBJ2-3 | TRBD1 | - | TRBV29-1 | CSVTGTEIVTSTDTQYF | TGCAGCGTCACCGGGACAGAGATCGTGACTAGCACAGATACGCAGTATTTT
TRBJ2-6 | TRBD2 | - | TRBV5-1 | CASGSGGLSGANVLTF | TGCGCCAGCGGCAGCGGGGGGCTCTCTGGGGCCAACGTCCTGACTTTC
TRBJ1-2 | TRBD1 | - | TRBV5-6 | CASSSGGTANYGYTF | TGTGCCAGCAGCTCGGGGGGGACAGCAAACTATGGCTACACCTTC
TRBJ2-3 | - | - | TRBV11-2 | CASSLVGVGRSTDTQYF | TGTGCCAGCAGCTTAGTGGGTGTGGGGCGGAGCACAGATACGCAGTATTTT
TRBJ1-2 | TRBD1 | once | TRBV27 | CASSSPTGRGYTF | TGTGCCAGCAGCAGCCCGACAGGGCGAGGCTACACCTTC
TRBJ1-5 | TRBD1 | once | TRBV11-2 | CASSLARGDQPQHF | TGTGCCAGCAGCTTAGCCAGGGGGGATCAGCCCCAGCATTTT
TRBJ1-1 | TRBD1 | - | TRBV6-5 | CASSYLDRGGTEAFF | TGTGCCAGCAGTTACTTGGACAGGGGAGGGACTGAAGCTTTCTTT
TRBJ1-2 | TRBD1 | - | TRBV4-2 | CASSPTGDYGYTF | TGTGCCAGCAGTCCGACAGGGGACTATGGCTACACCTTC
TRBJ1-4 | - | - | TRBV27 | CASSRTASGKLFF | TGTGCCAGCAGCAGGACAGCCTCAGGGAAACTGTTTTTT
TRBJ2-7 | TRBD1 | - | TRBV29-1 | CSIRQGGTYEQYF | TGCAGCATTAGACAGGGGGGAACGTACGAGCAGTACTTC
TRBJ1-1 | - | - | TRBV5-4 | CASSLVTGAATEAFF | TGTGCCAGCAGCTTGGTCACTGGGGCGGCCACTGAAGCTTTCTTT
TRBJ1-3 | TRBD1 | - | TRBV4-2 | CASSRRQGSSGNTIYF | TGTGCCAGCAGCCGCCGACAGGGGAGCTCTGGAAACACCATATATTTT
TRBJ2-3 | - | - | TRBV7-6 | CASSLAFQGSPTTDTQYF | TGTGCCAGCAGCTTAGCGTTTCAGGGGAGCCCCACAACAGATACGCAGTATTTT
TRBJ2-7 | TRBD1 | - | TRBV5-1 | CASSLRDRAYEQYF | TGCGCCAGCAGCCTCCGAGACAGGGCCTACGAGCAGTACTTC
TRBJ2-7 | TRBD2 | - | TRBV6-6 | CASKDSSGRQIGQYF | TGTGCCAGCAAGGACTCAAGCGGGAGACAGATTGGGCAGTACTTC
TRBJ2-5 | - | - | TRBV6-5 | CASSYVGGETQYF | TGTGCCAGCAGTTACGTCGGAGGAGAGACCCAGTACTTC
TRBJ2-5 | - | - | TRBV10-2 | CASSDWGVGQETQYF | TGCGCCAGCAGTGATTGGGGGGTAGGCCAAGAGACCCAGTACTTC
TRBJ1-1 | TRBD1 | - | TRBV2 | CASSPDRLAEAFF | TGTGCCAGCAGTCCGGACAGGCTCGCTGAAGCTTTCTTT
TRBJ2-5 | - | - | TRBV9 | CASSEGGRVQETQYF | TGTGCCAGCAGCGAGGGGGGGCGGGTGCAAGAGACCCAGTACTTC
TRBJ2-5 | TRBD1 | - | TRBV7-7 | CASSPGQGATETQYF | TGTGCCAGCAGCCCCGGACAGGGGGCGACGGAGACCCAGTACTTC
TRBJ2-5 | - | - | TRBV9 | CASSASGTVEGTQYF | TGTGCCAGCAGCGCATCCGGGACGGTGGAGGGGACCCAGTACTTC
TRBJ1-5 | - | - | TRBV9 | CASSPTGSQPQHF | TGTGCCAGCAGCCCCACAGGGAGTCAGCCCCAGCATTTT
TRBJ2-2 | TRBD2 | - | TRBV2 | CASSWISGEVHMELFF | TGTGCCAGCAGTTGGATAAGCGGGGAGGTACATATGGAGCTGTTTTTT
TRBJ2-1 | TRBD2 | - | TRBV2 | CASSAHLLAGDYNEQFF | TGTGCCAGCAGCGCCCACCTTCTAGCGGGGGACTACAATGAGCAGTTCTTC
TRBJ2-7 | TRBD1 | - | TRBV6-1 | CASRQGLYEQYF | TGTGCCAGCAGACAGGGGCTCTACGAGCAGTACTTC
TRBJ1-2 | - | - | TRBV5-5 | CASSLGRGGDYTF | TGTGCCAGCAGCTTAGGAAGAGGGGGTGACTACACCTTC
TRBJ1-5 | - | - | TRBV6-6 | CASSPGQSLQKWPQHF | TGTGCCAGCAGCCCTGGACAGTCTCTACAAAAATGGCCCCAGCATTTT
TRBJ2-7 | TRBD1 | - | TRBV4-1 | CASSQDRGNEQYF | TGCGCCAGCAGCCAAGACAGGGGGAACGAGCAGTACTTC
TRBJ1-4 | - | - | TRBV7-9 | CASNLGVPNEKLFF | TGTGCCAGCAACCTAGGGGTACCTAATGAAAAACTGTTTTTT
TRBJ1-5 | - | - | TRBV6-5 | CASIAGDSNQPQHF | TGTGCCAGCATTGCCGGGGATAGCAATCAGCCCCAGCATTTT
TRBJ2-7 | TRBD2 | - | TRBV2 | CASGRGAAPYF | TGTGCCAGCGGGCGGGGGGCCGCTCCCTACTTC
TRBJ2-3 | TRBD2 | - | TRBV15 | CATSRDFVGGPDTQYF | TGTGCCACCAGCAGAGATTTTGTGGGAGGGCCAGATACGCAGTATTTT
TRBJ2-7 | - | - | TRBV27 | CASSPHRVSRYEQYF | TGTGCCAGCAGCCCCCACAGGGTCAGTCGCTACGAGCAGTACTTC
TRBJ2-7 | - | - | TRBV2 | CASSVRDSSGQYF | TGTGCCAGCAGTGTCAGGGATTCTTCGGGGCAGTACTTC
TRBJ2-2 | TRBD2 | once | TRBV9 | CASSQSGALAGAGELFF | TGTGCCAGCAGCCAATCTGGCGCCCTAGCGGGAGCCGGGGAGCTGTTTTTT
TRBJ1-2 | - | - | TRBV29-1 | CSADGYTF | TGCAGCGCAGATGGCTACACCTTC
TRBJ1-1 | - | - | TRBV11-2 | CASSLGGGQVTEAFF | TGTGCCAGCAGCTTAGGGGGGGGGCAGGTCACTGAAGCTTTCTTT
TRBJ2-7 | - | once | TRBV6-6 | CASSTQGSAPYEQYF | TGTGCCAGCAGCACTCAGGGCAGCGCACCCTACGAGCAGTACTTC
TRBJ2-3 | TRBD1 | - | TRBV6-1 | CASSESSGGNTDTQYF | TGTGCCAGCAGTGAAAGTTCAGGGGGTAACACAGATACGCAGTATTTT
TRBJ2-7 | - | - | TRBV7-9 | CASSATSGRWGAYEQYF | TGTGCCAGCAGCGCAACCTCCGGCCGGTGGGGGGCCTACGAGCAGTACTTC
TRBJ2-7 | - | - | TRBV14 | CASSHLTGFSYEQYF | TGTGCCAGCAGCCACCTAACAGGGTTCTCCTACGAGCAGTACTTC
TRBJ2-3 | TRBD2 | - | TRBV19 | CASSLGLATDTQYF | TGTGCCAGTAGTCTCGGACTAGCAACCGATACGCAGTATTTT
TRBJ2-7 | TRBD2 | - | TRBV27 | CASSAGTSVEQYF | TGTGCCAGCAGTGCCGGGACTAGCGTCGAGCAGTACTTC
TRBJ2-3 | TRBD2 | - | TRBV7-9 | CASSFSGRRTDTQYF | TGTGCCAGCAGCTTTAGCGGGAGGCGCACAGATACGCAGTATTTT
TRBJ2-3 | TRBD2 | - | TRBV25-1 | CASSDPRSGGSDTQYF | TGTGCCAGCAGTGACCCACGAAGCGGGGGGTCAGATACGCAGTATTTT
TRBJ1-5 | - | - | TRBV21-1 | CASSEGKPNPSNQPQHF | TGTGCCAGCAGCGAAGGAAAGCCGAACCCTAGCAATCAGCCCCAGCATTTT